A single sample is the source of the 11 T cell receptor beta chains below, sequenced in a study of cytomegalovirus exposure and HLA in healthy donors. Researchers ran the PCR with 60 Vbeta and 13 Jbeta primers. The data were produced by immunoSEQ multiplex PCR, yet TCRdb's version contains in-frame clones alone and is incomplete. The table shows about 200,000 clones, with around 83% occurring only once. Sample: PBMCs. These receptors all come from a woman aged 18-29 years in good health and CMV-seronegative.

The chain uses TRBV7-2 and TRBJ2-1; 10 bases match TRBD1. The germline V gene has CDR1 SGHTA and CDR2 FQGNSA. The length of the CDR3 is 17 residues. The V segment lost 1 base and the J segment 6 bases; nucleotides outside the gene matches: 9. The CDR3 region is CASSLGGTGVNGNEQFF. The CDR3, as DNA: TGTGCCAGCAGCTTAGGGGGGACAGGGGTTAATGGCAATGAGCAGTTCTTC. The whole variable domain, remainder taken from reference TRBV7-2 and TRBJ2-1, is GAGVSQSPSNKVTEKGKDVELRCDPISGHTALYWYRQSLGQGLEFLIYFQGNSAPDKSGLPSDRFSAERTGGSVSTLTIQRTQQEDSAVYLCASSLGGTGVNGNEQFFGPGTRLTVL.

J is TRBJ1-3 and V is TRBV11-3, with no clear D. Germline V gives CDR1 SGHNT, CDR2 YENEEA. V was cut by 7 bases and J by 4 bases, with 20 bases left in between. The CDR3 has 16 amino acids. The CDR3 sequence is CASTKGRQGLGNTIYF. In DNA form, the CDR3 reads TGTGCCAGCACGAAAGGCAGGCAAGGCCTCGGAAACACCATATATTTT.

This clone was counted once. Other DNA sequences from this sample encode an identical CDR3 as well. The chain employs TRBV30 and TRBJ2-2; a possible D gene is TRBD1 (7 bases). Germline V gene data show CDR1 as GTSNPN and CDR2 as SVGIG (reference sequence). V dropped 2 bases and J dropped 6 bases, with 19 bases sitting between them. CDR3 length: 16 residues. The CDR3 coding sequence is TGTGCCTGGAGTAAACGACAGGGAGGTCGTGCCGGGGAGCTGTTTTTT. Translated, it gives CAWSKRQGGRAGELFF.

The V call is TRBV21-1, the J call TRBJ2-1; the table assigns TRBD2, which was not confirmed against the DNA. TRBV21-1 is deemed a pseudogene. CDR3 length: 15 residues. In nucleotides, the CDR3 is TGTGCCAGCAGCGGACTAGCGGTATCCTACAATGAGCAGTTCTTC. It specifies CASSGLAVSYNEQFF.

The V call is TRBV10-3, the J call TRBJ2-5; a weak D match, TRBD2 (6 bases). V lost 0 bases, J lost 2 bases, and 7 bases lay in between. CDR3 length equals 14 residues. Per germline, CDR1 ENHRY and CDR2 SYGVKD. CDR3 protein: CAISESAGQETQYF. For the CDR3, the DNA is TGTGCCATCAGTGAGTCGGCGGGGCAAGAGACCCAGTACTTC.

This clone appeared a single time. The V call is TRBV6-4, the J call TRBJ1-1; D perhaps matches TRBD1 (5 bases). The ends were cut back, 4 bases at V and 1 base at J, with 10 bases in the middle. Germline CDR1 is MRHNA and CDR2 is SNTAGT. The CDR3 is made up of 14 amino acids. In nucleotides, the CDR3 is TGTGCCAGCAGTGCCGGGGGGGGGAACACTGAAGCTTTCTTT. Its translation is CASSAGGGNTEAFF.

The chain employs TRBV28 and TRBJ2-7; a possible D gene is TRBD1 (7 bases). The CDR3 length is 17 residues. Germline values: CDR1 MDHEN, CDR2 SYDVKM. Deletions cut 2 bases from V and 8 bases from J, with 25 bases between. The CDR3 region is CASSLGPGQPREYKQYF. The CDR3, as DNA: TGTGCCAGCAGTTTAGGTCCGGGACAGCCTCGGGAGTATAAGCAGTACTTC.

The chain employs TRBV18 and TRBJ2-3; 7 positions match TRBD1. From germline, CDR1 is KGHSH and CDR2 LQKENI. J was trimmed by 5 bases and V by 3 bases; bases with no gene match: 2. CDR3 length: 13 residues. CDR3 loop: CASSPDRVDTQYF. The CDR3 bases are TGTGCCAGCTCACCTGACAGGGTAGATACGCAGTATTTT. Looking up the rest from reference TRBV18 and TRBJ2-3 gives the full variable domain: NAGVMQNPRHLVRRRGQEARLRCSPMKGHSHVYWYRQLPEEGLKFMVYLQKENIIDESGMPKERFSAEFPKEGPSILRIQQVVRGDSAAYFCASSPDRVDTQYFGPGTRLTVL.

This chain's CDR3 is CASSEIGRTNPNSNQPQHF. The DNA of the CDR3 is TGTGCCAGCAGTGAAATCGGACGGACAAACCCAAATAGCAATCAGCCCCAGCATTTT. The rearrangement uses TRBV2 and TRBJ1-5; D may be TRBD1 (5 bases). Per the germline V gene, CDR1 is SNHLY and CDR2 is FYNNEI. The CDR3 is 19 residues long. Trimming took off 2 bases at V and 0 bases at J, with 20 bases between the two ends.

This chain connects TRBV7-2 to TRBJ1-2; no clear D. V was trimmed by 6 bases and J by 3 bases, leaving 11 bases between them. This CDR3 is built from 13 residues. Germline loops: CDR1 SGHTA, CDR2 FQGNSA. CDR3 DNA: TGTGCCAGCAGGCTACTGGGAGACTATGGCTACACCTTC. Encoded protein: CASRLLGDYGYTF.

V is TRBV7-2 and J is TRBJ2-1; 7 positions agree with TRBD1. The germline V gene has CDR1 SGHTA and CDR2 FQGNSA. Unmatched junction bases numbered 2, after V lost 5 bases and J lost 4 bases. The CDR3 length is 13 residues. CDR3 nucleotide sequence: TGTGCCAGCAGCACACAGGGGTACAATGAGCAGTTCTTC. It yields the protein CASSTQGYNEQFF.